This TCR beta chain was recorded in a study of cytomegalovirus exposure and HLA in healthy donors. The PCR made use of 60 Vbeta and 13 Jbeta primers. Using immunoSEQ multiplex PCR, the repertoire was profiled, and TCRdb retains in-frame clones only, with some absent. The sample yields approximately 240,000 clones, around 80% seen once. Germline trimming cut 4 bases from V and 2 bases from J; bases unmatched to any gene: 4. The germline CDR1 and CDR2 sequences are MNHEY and SVGAGI. This CDR3 comprises 15 residues. The sequenced material came from PBMCs. The chain is built from TRBV6-5 and TRBJ1-5, with 8 bases that match TRBD1. This TCR was recovered from a woman aged 40 to 50 in good health and CMV-seropositive. CDR3 residues: CASSSGGAGNQPQHF. In nucleotides, the CDR3 is TGTGCCAGCAGTTCAGGGGGCGCGGGCAATCAGCCCCAGCATTTT.